The rows below give T cell receptor beta chains drawn from one sample of a study of CD8 T cells in Susac syndrome. TCRdb re-called the immunoSEQ multiplex PCR reads with MiXCR, one entry per CDR3 protein. This sample has some 180,000 distinct CDR3 sequences, with around 90% found just once. Material: CD4+ T cells from PBMCs. The receptors were gathered from a human donor with Susac syndrome. CDR3s include the opening cysteine and the closing phenylalanine or tryptophan.

j_gene: TRBJ1-1; v_gene: TRBV7-9; CDR3aa: CASSLQRESTEAFF
j_gene: TRBJ2-3; v_gene: TRBV5-4; CDR3aa: CASSLQGYGTDTQYF
j_gene: TRBJ2-1; v_gene: TRBV25-1; CDR3aa: CASLSGAYNEQFF
j_gene: TRBJ1-5; v_gene: TRBV12-3/TRBV12-4; CDR3aa: CASSPANSNQPQHF
j_gene: TRBJ2-7; v_gene: TRBV7-2; CDR3aa: CASSLAGGGNYEQYF
j_gene: TRBJ1-5; v_gene: TRBV7-2; CDR3aa: CASSLGTGLSQPQHF
j_gene: TRBJ2-7; v_gene: TRBV7-2; CDR3aa: CASSSRGGYEQYF
j_gene: TRBJ2-7; v_gene: TRBV12-3/TRBV12-4; CDR3aa: CASSLRISYEQYF
j_gene: TRBJ1-2; v_gene: TRBV20-1; CDR3aa: CSASGTGDRGYTF
j_gene: TRBJ2-3; v_gene: TRBV5-4; CDR3aa: CASSLTGGDFNTQYF
j_gene: TRBJ2-7; v_gene: TRBV20-1; CDR3aa: CSARVGGSGNYEQYF
j_gene: TRBJ1-6; v_gene: TRBV18; CDR3aa: CASSPLGQGNTPLHF
j_gene: TRBJ2-2; v_gene: TRBV6-2/TRBV6-3; CDR3aa: CASSYSGPDTGELFF
j_gene: TRBJ2-3; v_gene: TRBV6-5; CDR3aa: CASSVLGDTQYF
j_gene: TRBJ2-2; v_gene: TRBV11-1; CDR3aa: CASSPTRVITGELFF
j_gene: TRBJ2-3; v_gene: TRBV12-3/TRBV12-4; CDR3aa: CASSPDRVSTDTQYF
j_gene: TRBJ2-5; v_gene: TRBV2; CDR3aa: CASSDFATVIQETQYF
j_gene: TRBJ2-7; v_gene: TRBV5-1; CDR3aa: CASSPRQSRSYEQYF
j_gene: TRBJ1-6; v_gene: TRBV6-5; CDR3aa: CASTSRGGNSPLHF
j_gene: TRBJ2-7; v_gene: TRBV28; CDR3aa: CASSLGGGLGEQYF
j_gene: TRBJ2-5; v_gene: TRBV7-9; CDR3aa: CAVRETQYF
j_gene: TRBJ2-4; v_gene: TRBV7-9; CDR3aa: CASSLSGTEKIAKNIQYF
j_gene: TRBJ1-5; v_gene: TRBV24-1; CDR3aa: CATSAQGPTPQHF
j_gene: TRBJ2-5; v_gene: TRBV5-1; CDR3aa: CASSLNRAETQYF
j_gene: TRBJ2-7; v_gene: TRBV3-1; CDR3aa: CASSQDWRGVGQYF
j_gene: TRBJ1-1; v_gene: TRBV6-6; CDR3aa: CASSPTDPPEAFF
j_gene: TRBJ2-7; v_gene: TRBV5-4; CDR3aa: CASSLGDRVSEQYF
j_gene: TRBJ1-4; v_gene: TRBV19; CDR3aa: CASNVGADEKLFF
j_gene: TRBJ1-4; v_gene: TRBV12-3/TRBV12-4; CDR3aa: CASSLYGATNEKLFF
j_gene: TRBJ2-2; v_gene: TRBV6-1; CDR3aa: CVTNVGGHTGELFF
j_gene: TRBJ1-3; v_gene: TRBV12-3/TRBV12-4; CDR3aa: CASGGGSSGNTIYF
j_gene: TRBJ2-3; v_gene: TRBV7-2; CDR3aa: CASSLQIAGGPTDTQYF
j_gene: TRBJ1-6; v_gene: TRBV7-9; CDR3aa: CASSLDIGTPNSPLHF
j_gene: TRBJ2-5; v_gene: TRBV5-1; CDR3aa: CASSPGTSGGQETQYF
j_gene: TRBJ1-5; v_gene: TRBV19; CDR3aa: CASSIVGPQPQHF
j_gene: TRBJ1-4; v_gene: TRBV11-2; CDR3aa: CASSPTGVEKLFF
j_gene: TRBJ2-5; v_gene: TRBV6-1; CDR3aa: CASSAFKGGQGRETQYF
j_gene: TRBJ2-7; v_gene: TRBV6-5; CDR3aa: CASSYSGLDSYEQYF
j_gene: TRBJ1-2; v_gene: TRBV28; CDR3aa: CASREQGAYGYTF
j_gene: TRBJ1-5; v_gene: TRBV12-3/TRBV12-4; CDR3aa: CASSLGGNNQPQHF
j_gene: TRBJ2-3; v_gene: TRBV5-1; CDR3aa: CASILEGRGTDTQYF
j_gene: TRBJ2-1; v_gene: TRBV9; CDR3aa: CASSVAPDRRGWNEQFF
j_gene: TRBJ1-1; v_gene: TRBV20-1; CDR3aa: CSARVSRFLPEAFF
j_gene: TRBJ2-3; v_gene: TRBV6-1; CDR3aa: CASSAKTSGSQYTQYF
j_gene: TRBJ2-5; v_gene: TRBV5-1; CDR3aa: CASSLTGRETQYF
j_gene: TRBJ2-1; v_gene: TRBV5-1; CDR3aa: CASSSYRGHSNEQFF
j_gene: TRBJ1-2; v_gene: TRBV6-1; CDR3aa: CASSASGTGIYGYTF
j_gene: TRBJ1-1; v_gene: TRBV12-3/TRBV12-4; CDR3aa: CASSSNSMNTEAFF
j_gene: TRBJ2-7; v_gene: TRBV21-1; CDR3aa: CASCLGLAGESYEQYF
j_gene: TRBJ2-7; v_gene: TRBV29-1; CDR3aa: CSVADSSYEQYF
j_gene: TRBJ1-6; v_gene: TRBV6-1; CDR3aa: CASILSGTDGSPLHF